A selection of T cell receptor beta chains follows, all from one sample in a study of neoadjuvant anti-PD-1 for oral cavity cancer. Generated by immunoSEQ multiplex PCR, the TCRdb table keeps only in-frame clones and is missing some. This table has over 7,500 clones, about 66% appearing once. Sequencing was performed on PBMCs, taken after nivolumab (anti-PD-1) treatment. These TCRs come from a person between 35 and 79 years old with oral cavity squamous cell carcinoma. Both conserved end residues are part of each CDR3. The order of the fields is J gene, D gene, clone size, V gene, CDR3 DNA, CDR3 protein. D genes are given only for firm matches. The size field is filled for only some rows; it gives once, few, many or a size class.

>TRBJ2-7|NA|NA|TRBV7-9
TGTGCCAGCAGCTTAGATTACTACGAGCAGTACTTC
CASSLDYYEQYF
>TRBJ2-5|NA|NA|TRBV6-1
TGTGCCAGCAGTGAGGACGTGGTCTCCCAAGAGACCCAGTACTTC
CASSEDVVSQETQYF
>TRBJ1-6|NA|NA|TRBV5-4
TGTGCCAGCAGCTTGGTAGGGGGGGCTGCTAATTCACCCCTCCACTTT
CASSLVGGAANSPLHF
>TRBJ1-2|NA|NA|TRBV5-1
TGCGCCAGCAGCAAGGACAGCGCCTATGGCTACACCTTC
CASSKDSAYGYTF
>TRBJ2-5|NA|NA|TRBV6-1
TGTGCCAGCACCGCAGATCCGGGTAGGGAGACCCAGTACTTC
CASTADPGRETQYF
>TRBJ2-7|NA|few|TRBV6-5
TGTGCCAGCAGTTTGCGGGAATTCCGGGAGCAGTACTTC
CASSLREFREQYF
>TRBJ2-1|TRBD2|NA|TRBV7-2
TGTGCCAGCATCCTCAGCGGGGGTCCCTACAATGAGCAGTTCTTC
CASILSGGPYNEQFF
>TRBJ1-6|NA|NA|TRBV11-2
TGTGCCAGCAGCTTACGGTGGGGGAATTCACCCCTCCACTTT
CASSLRWGNSPLHF
>TRBJ1-1|NA|NA|TRBV7-3
TGTGCCAGCAGCTCCGTGGCAGGGTCGGCTGAAGCTTTCTTT
CASSSVAGSAEAFF
>TRBJ1-1|NA|few|TRBV28
TGTGCCATCTGCCGGACGGAGAACACTGAAGCTTTCTTT
CAICRTENTEAFF
>TRBJ2-3|NA|NA|TRBV5-5
TGTGCCAGCAGCCCCCGAGGAGGAGGCCCCACAGATACGCAGTATTTT
CASSPRGGGPTDTQYF
>TRBJ2-5|NA|NA|TRBV11-1
TGTGCCAGCAGCTACCGGGAAATACGGACCCAGTACTTC
CASSYREIRTQYF